The 20 T cell receptor beta chains below were found in one sample sequenced in a study of OX40 agonist ivuxolimab in advanced cancers. Library preparation employed the immunoSEQ multiplex PCR assay. The source is immuneACCESS, and TCRdb retained only in-frame sequences with V and J called. Part of the clones is not carried over; for the studies checked, unresolved V genes explain less than half of this, and the remainder is unexplained. The sample table holds around 79,000 clones, of which roughly 85% were seen once. The ten most abundant clones make up 4.1% of the sample. This material consisted of CD4+ or CD8+ T cells sorted from blood, taken in a trial of the OX40 agonist ivuxolimab. These receptors were obtained from an adult with an advanced solid tumor such as melanoma, head and neck, liver or kidney cancer.

The J gene is TRBJ2-1, the V gene TRBV10-3; D might be TRBD1 (5 bases). The CDR3 sequence is 14 residues long. Germline V gene data show CDR1 as ENHRY and CDR2 as SYGVKD. Trimming took off 2 bases at V and 6 bases at J, with 11 bases between the two ends. For the CDR3, the DNA is TGTGCCATCAGTGAGAGGGGTTGGGCCAATGAGCAGTTCTTC. As protein: CAISERGWANEQFF.

This clone has a single count. The V gene is TRBV30, the J gene TRBJ1-5, with a possible D match to TRBD1 (6 bases). The CDR3 spans 14 residues. With 0 bases removed from V and 7 bases from J, the gap between germline ends came to 13 bases. From germline, CDR1 is GTSNPN and CDR2 SVGIG (reference sequence). The CDR3 bases are TGTGCCTGGAGTGTACAGGGAGGCCACCAGCCCCAGCATTTT. Residues: CAWSVQGGHQPQHF.

The V and J genes are TRBV7-9 and TRBJ2-5; D may be TRBD1 or TRBD2 (6 bases each). Trimming removed 5 bases at V and 6 bases at J, with 19 bases between. This CDR3 is built from 15 residues. Looked up from germline, CDR1 is SEHNR and CDR2 is FQNEAQ (reference sequence). CDR3 in DNA: TGTGCCAGCAGCCAGGACAGTCTTGGGGGGAAGACCCAGTACTTC. Protein: CASSQDSLGGKTQYF.

In its sample, this clone was seen a few times. The gene calls are TRBV5-1 and TRBJ1-2, with 7 bases lining up with TRBD1. The CDR3 contains 13 residues. Trimming removed 3 bases from V and 7 bases from J; junction bases left unmatched: 6. CDR1 and CDR2 from the germline V gene are SGHRS and YFSETQ. The DNA of the CDR3 is TGCGCCAGCAGCTGGGACAGCTACTCTGGCTACACCTTC. Encoded protein: CASSWDSYSGYTF. The whole variable domain, remainder taken from reference TRBV5-1 and TRBJ1-2, is KAGVTQTPRYLIKTRGQQVTLSCSPISGHRSVSWYQQTPGQGLQFLFEYFSETQRNKGNFPGRFSGRQFSNSRSEMNVSTLELGDSALYLCASSWDSYSGYTFGSGTRLTVV.

V usage is TRBV5-1 and J usage is TRBJ2-1, with unresolved D. This CDR3 spans 14 amino acids. Germline CDR1 SGHRS, CDR2 YFSETQ. V lost 2 bases and J lost 5, with 11 bases in between. The CDR3 region is CASSFPAVNNEQFF. The CDR3 DNA follows: TGCGCCAGCAGCTTCCCCGCCGTAAACAATGAGCAGTTCTTC.

The rearrangement links TRBV16 to TRBJ2-1; 15 bases agree with TRBD2. Germline CDR1 KGHSY, CDR2 FQNENV. The J segment lost 6 bases and the V segment lost 4 bases, leaving 4 bases of the junction unmatched. The CDR3 has 16 residues. This chain's CDR3 is CASSREGLAGGNEQFF. DNA of the CDR3: TGTGCCAGCAGCCGCGAGGGACTAGCGGGAGGCAATGAGCAGTTCTTC.

This clone has a handful of counts. V is TRBV5-4 and J is TRBJ2-5, with 7 bases matching TRBD2. The CDR3 loop spans 14 amino acids. V shed 3 bases and J 5 bases; nucleotides not matched to a gene: 7. Per germline, CDR1 SGHNT and CDR2 YYREEE (reference sequence). CDR3 in amino acids: CASSSAGTSETQYF. CDR3 in DNA: TGTGCCAGCAGCTCAGCGGGGACGAGTGAGACCCAGTACTTC.

The genes are TRBV9 and TRBJ1-2, with 8 bases lining up with TRBD1. The CDR3 has 13 residues. CDR1 and CDR2 (germline): SGDLS, YYNGEE. V was clipped by 4 bases and J by 12 bases; unmatched bases: 11. The CDR3 DNA reads TGTGCCAGCAGCCCTCGGACAGGGATCCGACACACCTTC. It is translated as CASSPRTGIRHTF.

A few counts support this clone. The rearrangement links TRBV11-1 to TRBJ2-2; D gene ambiguous. Germline V gene sequence: CDR1 SGHAT, CDR2 FQDESV (reference sequence). The CDR3 has 12 residues. V lost 4 bases and J lost 4, with 4 bases in between. CDR3 residues: CASSYLTGELFF. CDR3 bases: TGTGCCAGCAGCTATCTCACCGGGGAGCTGTTTTTT.

V and J are TRBV11-2 and TRBJ2-7, with 9 bases that match TRBD1. V shed 5 bases and J 1 base; nucleotides not matched to a gene: 3. The germline V gene encodes CDR1 SGHAT and CDR2 FQNNGV. The CDR3 is 14 amino acids. CDR3 in amino acids: CASSPGQGSYEQYF. As DNA, the CDR3 is TGTGCCAGCAGCCCCGGACAGGGGTCCTACGAGCAGTACTTC.

The chain recombines TRBV19 with TRBJ2-1; D gene ambiguous. The V gene's germline CDR1 is LNHDA and CDR2 SQIVND (reference sequence). The ends were cut back, 5 bases at V and 5 bases at J, with 7 bases in the middle. The CDR3 covers 12 residues. CDR3 bases: TGTGCCAGTAGTCCGTCTAACAATGAGCAGTTCTTC. This codes for CASSPSNNEQFF.

The chain combines TRBV4-1 with TRBJ2-1, with 7 bases aligning to TRBD2. The CDR3 sequence is 14 residues long. V dropped 4 bases and J dropped 8; count of bases not matched to a gene: 8. Looked up from germline, CDR1 is MGHRA and CDR2 is YSYEKL. CDR3 nucleotides: TGCGCCAGCAGCCCTAGCGGAGCCACCGATGAGCAGTTCTTC. Amino acids: CASSPSGATDEQFF.

This chain connects TRBV6-6 to TRBJ1-2; no clear D. V lost 0 bases and J lost 4, with 0 bases in between. The CDR3 runs to 11 residues. CDR1 and CDR2 (germline): MNHNY, SVGAGI (reference sequence). The CDR3 nucleotides read TGTGCCAGCAGTTACTCCTATGGCTACACCTTC. This encodes CASSYSYGYTF.

This clone appeared a few times. The chain uses TRBV28 and TRBJ1-5; no definite D call. Trimming stripped 0 bases from V and 7 bases from J, with 4 bases between. This CDR3 spans 12 amino acids. Germline V gene lookup returns CDR1 MDHEN and CDR2 SYDVKM. CDR3 region: CASSLWEQPQHF. In nucleotides, the CDR3 is TGTGCCAGCAGTTTATGGGAACAGCCCCAGCATTTT.

The V and J genes are TRBV18 and TRBJ2-1; 7 bases line up with TRBD2. Germline trimming cut 4 bases from V and 10 bases from J; bases unmatched to any gene: 7. Germline values: CDR1 KGHSH, CDR2 LQKENI. The CDR3 is 13 amino acids. For the CDR3, the DNA is TGTGCCAGCTCACAAACGACAGCGGGGGAGCAGTTCTTC. Encoded protein: CASSQTTAGEQFF. The full variable domain, in which reference TRBV18 and TRBJ2-1 provide the parts outside the CDR3, is NAGVMQNPRHLVRRRGQEARLRCSPMKGHSHVYWYRQLPEEGLKFMVYLQKENIIDESGMPKERFSAEFPKEGPSILRIQQVVRGDSAAYFCASSQTTAGEQFFGPGTRLTVL.

This clone was seen once. The chain is built from TRBV7-3 and TRBJ2-3; either TRBD1 or TRBD2 may fit D (5 bases each). CDR3 size: 14 residues. Germline V CDR1 and CDR2: SGHTA, FQGTGA. Trimming took off 1 base at V and 0 bases at J, with 5 bases between the two ends. The CDR3: CASSLRDSTDTQYF. The DNA for the CDR3 is TGTGCCAGCAGCTTAAGGGACAGCACAGATACGCAGTATTTT.

Here the CDR3 DNA reads TGTGCCAGCAGCCTGGGGACTGAACCCTACAATGAGCAGTTCTTC. Amino acids: CASSLGTEPYNEQFF. J is TRBJ2-1 and V is TRBV9; tentative D call: TRBD2 (6 bases). The CDR3 has 15 amino acids. The germline V gene has CDR1 SGDLS and CDR2 YYNGEE. Deletions cut 4 bases from V and 2 bases from J, with 13 bases between.

The chain uses TRBV7-3 and TRBJ1-1; maybe TRBD1 (5 bases). Germline V CDR1 and CDR2: SGHTA, FQGTGA. V was pared by 1 base and J by 3 bases, with 12 bases between. The CDR3 sequence is 15 residues long. The CDR3 nucleotides are TGTGCCAGCAGCTTAAGGGGGGATCAGTACACTGAAGCTTTCTTT. Translated, it gives CASSLRGDQYTEAFF.

CDR3 DNA: TGTGCCAGCACCCCGTTCCTAACCACAGATACGCAGTATTTT. This codes for CASTPFLTTDTQYF. The chain has TRBV28 and TRBJ2-3; no definite D call. This CDR3 is built from 14 residues. CDR1 is MDHEN, CDR2 SYDVKM, per germline. Trimming left V 7 bases short and J 2 bases short, with 13 bases between.

This clone appeared once. V and J are TRBV28 and TRBJ1-4; tentative D call: TRBD1 (5 bases). This CDR3 comprises 16 residues. Trimming removed 3 bases from V and 0 bases from J, with 11 bases in between. Germline V lookup: CDR1 MDHEN, CDR2 SYDVKM. In DNA form, the CDR3 reads TGTGCCAGCAGTTTTGATTGGGGGGCAACTAATGAAAAACTGTTTTTT. It yields the protein CASSFDWGATNEKLFF.